This entry features one T cell receptor (beta chain) sequence. Its antigen is still unknown. Clones were sequenced by immunoSEQ multiplex PCR, and TCRdb holds only the in-frame ones, with some missing. The table records under 200,000 clones, approximately 90% of them present only once. This entry belongs to a study of radiation and T cells in renal cell carcinoma. Study-wide results and limits: Top tumor clonotypes rose in blood 2 weeks post-radiation, then contracted.

In germline, CDR1 is SGHDN, CDR2 FVKESK. This CDR3 region has 16 residues. The V and J ends lost 1 base and 8 bases respectively, with 18 bases between them. The time point denotes: blood 4 weeks post-SBRT, at nephrectomy. Documented treatment: 15 Gy SBRT to primary tumor, nephrectomy 4 weeks later. This renal cell carcinoma was of the clear cell type. The source of this sequence is a woman in her fifties or sixties with renal cell carcinoma. The sample was blood, taken from a patient whose treatment included radiotherapy and nephrectomy. The chain links TRBV14 to TRBJ2-1, with D maybe TRBD2 (6 bases). The CDR3 DNA reads as TGTGCCAGCAGCCAAGGGGTGACTAGTGGCACGTATGAGCAGTTCTTC. This gives the protein CASSQGVTSGTYEQFF.